Given below is one TCR beta chain in context. This sample is drawn from a study of cytomegalovirus exposure and HLA in healthy donors. Primers for the PCR totalled 60 Vbeta and 13 Jbeta. Data came from immunoSEQ multiplex PCR; TCRdb stores just in-frame clones and leaves some out. The sample includes some 78,000 clones, approximately 77% seen only once; the top ten take approximately 10%. The CDR3 contains 13 residues. J lost 3 bases, V lost 4 bases, and 3 bases had no gene match. Germline values: CDR1 SQVTM, CDR2 ANQGSEA. This clonotype originated in a woman between 40 and 50 years old in good health and CMV-seropositive. This chain connects TRBV29-1 to TRBJ2-1; 7 bases are a match to TRBD2. Sequencing was performed on PBMCs. CDR3 region: CSVVSSGYNEQFF. As DNA, the CDR3 is TGCAGCGTTGTGTCTAGCGGCTACAATGAGCAGTTCTTC.